The 21 T cell receptor beta chains presented below share a single source sample, sequenced in a study of blood T cell repertoires in COVID-19 (dated by TCRdb to 2018 to 2020). The method behind the library was the immunoSEQ multiplex PCR assay. Not all clones reach the TCRdb copy of this immuneACCESS table, which keeps in-frame sequences only. Checked studies attribute under half of the gap to unresolved V genes and leave the rest unexplained. Here the sample has a few hundred thousand clones; approximately 87% occur a single time. Under 1.5% of the sample lies in the top ten. The specimen sequenced was PBMCs or T cells enriched from blood (not recorded which). These receptors originate from a man under 40 who had recovered from COVID-19.

The gene calls are TRBV7-3 and TRBJ2-3; TRBD1 is a possible D gene (7 bases). V was pared by 1 base and J by 5 bases, with 16 bases between. This CDR3 is 16 amino acids long. Germline loops: CDR1 SGHTA, CDR2 FQGTGA. The CDR3 DNA sequence: TGTGCCAGCAGCTTAATCCCCAGGGGGGCCGGAGATACGCAGTATTTT. Protein: CASSLIPRGAGDTQYF.

V and J are TRBV6-2 or TRBV6-3 and TRBJ2-3, with 9 bases that match TRBD2. The ends lost 6 bases at V and 2 bases at J; junction bases unmatched: 9. CDR1 is MNHEY, CDR2 SVGEGT, per germline. The CDR3 extends over 16 amino acids. The CDR3 protein is CASSVGLAGFTDTQYF. CDR3 nucleotide sequence: TGTGCCAGCAGCGTTGGCCTAGCGGGGTTCACAGATACGCAGTATTTT.

This rearrangement joins TRBV6-2 or TRBV6-3 to TRBJ1-5; no firm D call. The germline gives CDR1 MNHEY, CDR2 SVGEGT. Trimming left V 4 bases short and J 9 bases short, with 10 bases between. CDR3 length: 12 amino acids. The CDR3 region is CASSLEYGPQHF. The CDR3 DNA reads TGTGCCAGCAGTTTAGAGTATGGGCCCCAGCATTTT.

The DNA for the CDR3 is TGTGCCAGCAGCGCCGGGGGCAGGGGGAACTATGGCTACACCTTC. This translates into CASSAGGRGNYGYTF. The V gene is TRBV9, the J gene TRBJ1-2, with 7 bases fitting TRBD1. CDR3 length equals 15 residues. The V segment lost 3 bases and the J segment 2 bases; nucleotides outside the gene matches: 7. The germline CDR1 and CDR2 sequences are SGDLS and YYNGEE.

This rearrangement joins TRBV6-6 to TRBJ1-5; D remains unclear. Deletions cut 0 bases from V and 2 bases from J, with 8 bases between. Germline CDR1 and CDR2: MNHNY and SVGAGI (reference sequence). The CDR3 is 15 amino acids. The CDR3 DNA reads as TGTGCCAGCAGTTACTCGCGGTCGGGCAATCAGCCCCAGCATTTT. As protein: CASSYSRSGNQPQHF.

V and J are TRBV5-4 and TRBJ2-5; D is possibly TRBD2 (6 bases). The V gene's germline CDR1 is SGHNT and CDR2 YYREEE (reference sequence). This CDR3 contains 15 residues. V lost 5 bases to trimming and J lost 2 bases, with 16 bases between them. The CDR3 nucleotides are TGTGCCAGCAGTTCGGACCCGGGGGATCAAGAGACCCAGTACTTC. It yields the protein CASSSDPGDQETQYF.

The CDR3 region has the DNA TGTGCCAGCAGTCCCCGGGAGGGGAGATCACCCCTCCACTTT. It translates to CASSPREGRSPLHF. The chain links TRBV6-5 to TRBJ1-6; TRBD1 might be the D (5 bases). The CDR3 extends over 14 amino acids. The V gene's germline CDR1 is MNHEY and CDR2 SVGAGI. Trimming stripped 5 bases from V and 10 bases from J, with 15 bases between.

This sequence joins TRBV9 and TRBJ2-2; D gene ambiguous. CDR1 SGDLS and CDR2 YYNGEE come from the germline V gene. Trimming pared 0 bases from V and 3 bases from J, leaving 3 bases between. The CDR3 runs 13 residues. CDR3 sequence reads: CASSVVDTGELFF. The CDR3 DNA reads TGTGCCAGCAGCGTAGTAGACACCGGGGAGCTGTTTTTT.

The chain is built from TRBV5-1 and TRBJ2-7; TRBD1 matches 9 bases. Germline CDR1 and CDR2: SGHRS and YFSETQ. The CDR3 totals 15 residues. Trimming at V came to 0 bases and at J to 2 bases, leaving 3 bases not matched to a gene. CDR3 protein: CASSLGTGATYEQYF. Written as DNA, the CDR3 is TGCGCCAGCAGCTTGGGGACAGGGGCAACCTACGAGCAGTACTTC.

The chain recombines TRBV5-8 with TRBJ1-2; the D is unclear. The CDR3 contains 13 residues. Germline V gives CDR1 SGHTS, CDR2 YDEGEE. V lost 0 bases and J 8 bases, leaving 11 bases between the germline ends. DNA for the CDR3: TGTGCCAGCAGCTTGGGGCCCAGAATCGGCTACACCTTC. The encoded protein is CASSLGPRIGYTF.

The chain has TRBV25-1 and TRBJ1-1; unclear D gene. The CDR3 contains 14 residues. Germline V lookup: CDR1 MGHDK, CDR2 SYGVNS. The V end lost 5 bases, the J end lost 0 bases, and 10 bases lay between the germline ends. CDR3 protein: CASSTTALNTEAFF. The CDR3 bases are TGTGCCAGCAGTACAACAGCTCTGAACACTGAAGCTTTCTTT.

V gene TRBV18 combines with J gene TRBJ1-3; D may be TRBD1 (6 bases). The CDR3 covers 15 residues. Germline V gives CDR1 KGHSH, CDR2 LQKENI. V was cut by 3 bases and J by 0 bases, with 9 bases left in between. This CDR3 is CASSPTGRSGNTIYF. In nucleotides, the CDR3 is TGTGCCAGCTCACCGACAGGACGCTCTGGAAACACCATATATTTT.

CDR3 residues: CASVQGLTQYF. CDR3 bases: TGTGCCAGCGTTCAGGGGTTAACGCAGTATTTT. The rearrangement joins TRBV5-4 to TRBJ2-3, with D perhaps TRBD1 (6 bases). The V and J ends lost 7 bases and 9 bases respectively, with 12 bases between them. The germline V gene has CDR1 SGHNT and CDR2 YYREEE (reference sequence). The CDR3 is 11 amino acids.

The chain couples TRBV5-1 to TRBJ1-1, with 10 bases matching TRBD1. Germline V gene sequence: CDR1 SGHRS, CDR2 YFSETQ. This CDR3 spans 14 amino acids. The V and J ends lost 2 bases and 5 bases, in that order; junction bases with no gene match: 3. The CDR3 region is CASSLRTGGTEAFF. DNA for the CDR3: TGCGCCAGCAGCTTAAGGACAGGGGGAACTGAAGCTTTCTTT.

In this sample, this clone turned up once. This rearrangement joins TRBV7-3 to TRBJ2-1, with 13 bases identical to TRBD2. Trimming took 0 bases from V and 6 from J; bases not matched to a gene: 5. This CDR3 spans 17 amino acids. From germline, CDR1 is SGHTA and CDR2 FQGTGA. The CDR3 reads CASSLTPTSGGANEQFF. CDR3 coding DNA: TGTGCCAGCAGCTTAACACCCACTAGCGGGGGGGCCAATGAGCAGTTCTTC. The entire variable domain, with the rest obtained from reference TRBV7-3 and TRBJ2-1, is as follows: GAGVSQTPSNKVTEKGKYVELRCDPISGHTALYWYRQSLGQGPEFLIYFQGTGAADDSGLPNDRFFAVRPEGSVSTLKIQRTERGDSAVYLCASSLTPTSGGANEQFFGPGTRLTVL.

The chain links TRBV19 to TRBJ2-1; 12 nucleotides align to TRBD2. This CDR3 contains 13 residues. The ends lost 7 bases at V and 12 bases at J; junction bases unmatched: 7. Germline V lookup: CDR1 LNHDA, CDR2 SQIVND (reference sequence). The CDR3 DNA reads TGTGCCAGTACCCGGACTAGCGGGGCGATGCAGTTCTTC. This codes for CASTRTSGAMQFF.

The chain recombines TRBV6-5 with TRBJ2-7; 9 nucleotides agree with TRBD1. Germline V gene lookup returns CDR1 MNHEY and CDR2 SVGAGI. V shed 5 bases and J 3 bases; nucleotides not matched to a gene: 8. The length of the CDR3 is 15 residues. The CDR3 region has the DNA TGTGCCAGCAGTCCGGGACAGGGCGTAGTCTACGAGCAGTACTTC. Encoded protein: CASSPGQGVVYEQYF.

The V and J genes are TRBV30 and TRBJ1-2; 9 bases align to TRBD1. CDR3 length equals 14 residues. Germline-derived CDR1 and CDR2 are GTSNPN and SVGIG (reference sequence). J gave up 0 bases and V 3 bases, and 2 bases lay outside the gene matches. The CDR3 is CAWSWTGANYGYTF. Here the CDR3 DNA reads TGTGCCTGGAGCTGGACAGGGGCTAACTATGGCTACACCTTC.

The rearrangement uses TRBV5-4 and TRBJ2-3; 8 positions match TRBD2. The CDR3 sequence is 14 residues long. V was pared by 5 bases and J by 4 bases, with 6 bases of the junction left unmatched. CDR1 is SGHNT, CDR2 YYREEE, per germline (reference sequence). CDR3 sequence: CASSSGGQADTQYF. In DNA form, the CDR3 reads TGTGCCAGCAGTTCGGGGGGGCAGGCAGATACGCAGTATTTT.

Only a few counts were recorded for this clone. The chain uses TRBV30 and TRBJ2-2; perhaps D is TRBD1 or TRBD2 (5 bases each). This CDR3 has 13 amino acids. The V end was cut by 8 bases, the J end by 7 bases, with 17 bases between. The germline V gene has CDR1 GTSNPN and CDR2 SVGIG (reference sequence). This CDR3 is CARDAQAVGELFF. CDR3 nucleotide sequence: TGTGCCAGGGACGCCCAGGCCGTCGGGGAGCTGTTTTTT.

This sequence joins TRBV5-6 and TRBJ2-7; no clear D. The CDR3 runs 12 residues. The V gene's germline CDR1 is SGHDT and CDR2 YYEEEE. With 3 bases removed from V and 4 bases from J, the gap between germline ends came to 8 bases. Here the CDR3 reads CASSSRVYEQYF. In nucleotides, the CDR3 is TGTGCCAGCAGCTCAAGAGTTTACGAGCAGTACTTC. Based on the CDR3 plus reference TRBV5-6 and TRBJ2-7, the full variable domain is DAGVTQSPTHLIKTRGQQVTLRCSPKSGHDTVSWYQQALGQGPQFIFQYYEEEERQRGNFPDRFSGHQFPNYSSELNVNALLLGDSALYLCASSSRVYEQYFGPGTRLTVT.